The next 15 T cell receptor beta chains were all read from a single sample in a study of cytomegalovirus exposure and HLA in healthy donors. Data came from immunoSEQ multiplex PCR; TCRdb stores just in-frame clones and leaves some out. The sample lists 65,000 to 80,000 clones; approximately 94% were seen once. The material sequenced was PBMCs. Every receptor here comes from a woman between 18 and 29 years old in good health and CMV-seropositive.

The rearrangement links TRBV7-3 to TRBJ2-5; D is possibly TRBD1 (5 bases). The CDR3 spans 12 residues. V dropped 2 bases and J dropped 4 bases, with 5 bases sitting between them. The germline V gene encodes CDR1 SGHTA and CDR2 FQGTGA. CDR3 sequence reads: CASSLQGETQYF. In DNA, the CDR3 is TGTGCCAGCAGCTTACAGGGAGAGACCCAGTACTTC.

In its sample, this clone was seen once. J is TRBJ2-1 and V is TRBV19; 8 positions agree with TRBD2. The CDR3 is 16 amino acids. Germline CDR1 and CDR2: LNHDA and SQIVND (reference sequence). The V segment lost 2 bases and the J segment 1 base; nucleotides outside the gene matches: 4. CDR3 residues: CASSIYSGDSYNEQFF. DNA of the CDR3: TGTGCCAGTAGTATATATAGCGGGGATTCCTACAATGAGCAGTTCTTC.

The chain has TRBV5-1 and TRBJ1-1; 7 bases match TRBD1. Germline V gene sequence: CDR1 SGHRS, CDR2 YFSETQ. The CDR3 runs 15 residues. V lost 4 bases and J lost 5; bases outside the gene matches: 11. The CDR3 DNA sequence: TGCGCCAGCAGCCTGAGACAGGGAAGGGGAACTGAAGCTTTCTTT. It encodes CASSLRQGRGTEAFF.

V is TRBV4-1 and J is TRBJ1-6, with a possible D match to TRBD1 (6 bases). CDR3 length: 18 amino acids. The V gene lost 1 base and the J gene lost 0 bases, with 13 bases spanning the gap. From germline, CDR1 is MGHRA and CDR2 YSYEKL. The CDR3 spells CASSQALGALSYNSPLHF. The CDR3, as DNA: TGCGCCAGCAGCCAAGCCTTGGGGGCCCTCTCCTATAATTCACCCCTCCACTTT.

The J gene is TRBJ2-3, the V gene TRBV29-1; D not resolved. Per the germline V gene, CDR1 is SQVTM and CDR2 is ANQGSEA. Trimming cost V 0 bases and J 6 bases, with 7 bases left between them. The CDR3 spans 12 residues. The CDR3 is CSVEDLLDTQYF. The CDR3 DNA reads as TGCAGCGTTGAAGATCTCTTGGATACGCAGTATTTT.

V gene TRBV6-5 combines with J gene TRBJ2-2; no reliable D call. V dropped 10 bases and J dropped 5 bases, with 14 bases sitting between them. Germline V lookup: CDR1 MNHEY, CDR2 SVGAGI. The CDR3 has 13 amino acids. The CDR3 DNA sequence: TGTGCCATCAGCCCTAGTCCAACCGGGGAGCTGTTTTTT. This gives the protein CAISPSPTGELFF.

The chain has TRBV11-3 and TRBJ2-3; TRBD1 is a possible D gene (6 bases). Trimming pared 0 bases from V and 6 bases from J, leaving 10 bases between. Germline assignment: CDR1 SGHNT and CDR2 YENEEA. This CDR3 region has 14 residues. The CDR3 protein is CASSLDGGLDTQYF. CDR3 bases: TGTGCCAGCAGCTTAGATGGGGGCTTGGATACGCAGTATTTT.

The CDR3 reads CASSQDLTSGTYEQYF. In DNA form, the CDR3 reads TGCGCCAGCAGCCAAGATTTGACTAGCGGGACCTACGAGCAGTACTTC. The chain uses TRBV4-1 and TRBJ2-7, with TRBD2 matching 11 bases. CDR3 size: 16 residues. The V segment lost 0 bases and the J segment 2 bases; nucleotides outside the gene matches: 3. Germline V gene lookup returns CDR1 MGHRA and CDR2 YSYEKL.

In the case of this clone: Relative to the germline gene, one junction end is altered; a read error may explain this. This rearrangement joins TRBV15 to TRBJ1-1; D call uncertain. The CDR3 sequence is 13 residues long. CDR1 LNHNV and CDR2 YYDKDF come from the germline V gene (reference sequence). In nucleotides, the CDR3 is TGTGCCACCAGCCCAAGATTAGGTAGCGTCCAATCATTT. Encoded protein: CATSPRLGSVQSF.

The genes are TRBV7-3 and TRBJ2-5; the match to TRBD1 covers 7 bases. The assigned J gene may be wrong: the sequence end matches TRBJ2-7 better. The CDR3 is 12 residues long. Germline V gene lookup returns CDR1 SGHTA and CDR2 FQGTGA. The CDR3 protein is CASSFPGGEQYF. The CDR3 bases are TGTGCCAGCAGCTTCCCAGGGGGCGAGCAGTACTTC.

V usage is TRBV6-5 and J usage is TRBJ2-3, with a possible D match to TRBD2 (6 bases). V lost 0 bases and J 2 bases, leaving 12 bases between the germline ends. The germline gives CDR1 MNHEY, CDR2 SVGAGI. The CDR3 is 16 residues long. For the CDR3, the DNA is TGTGCCAGCAGTTACTCGAGCGGGTCTTTCACAGATACGCAGTATTTT. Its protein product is CASSYSSGSFTDTQYF.

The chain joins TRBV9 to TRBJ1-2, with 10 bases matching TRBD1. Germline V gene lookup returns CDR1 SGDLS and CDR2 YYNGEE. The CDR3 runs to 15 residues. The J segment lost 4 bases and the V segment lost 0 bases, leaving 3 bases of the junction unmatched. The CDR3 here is CASSVGGQGSYGYTF. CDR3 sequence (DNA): TGTGCCAGCAGCGTAGGGGGACAGGGGAGCTATGGCTACACCTTC.

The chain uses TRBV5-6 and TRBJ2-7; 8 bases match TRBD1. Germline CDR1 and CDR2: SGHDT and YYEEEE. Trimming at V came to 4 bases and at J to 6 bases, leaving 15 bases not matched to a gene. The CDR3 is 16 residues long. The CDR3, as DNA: TGTGCCAGCAGCGGACGACCGGACAGGGAGATAGGCGAGCAGTACTTC. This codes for CASSGRPDREIGEQYF.

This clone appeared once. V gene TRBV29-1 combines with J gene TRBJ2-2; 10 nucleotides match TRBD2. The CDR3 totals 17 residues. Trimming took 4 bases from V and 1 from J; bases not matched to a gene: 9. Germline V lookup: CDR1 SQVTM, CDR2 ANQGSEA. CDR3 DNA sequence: TGCAGCGTTGGGTTCCTAGCGGGAGCGGGGAACACCGGGGAGCTGTTTTTT. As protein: CSVGFLAGAGNTGELFF.

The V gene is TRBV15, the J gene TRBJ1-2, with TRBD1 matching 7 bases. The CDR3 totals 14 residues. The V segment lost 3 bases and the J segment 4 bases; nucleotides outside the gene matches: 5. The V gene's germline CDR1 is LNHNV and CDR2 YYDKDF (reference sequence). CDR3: CATSSHRGTYGYTF. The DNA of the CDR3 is TGTGCCACCAGCAGCCACAGGGGTACCTATGGCTACACCTTC.